Each of the 21 T cell receptor beta chains below was sequenced from the same sample in a study of shared clonotypes between healthy human individuals. Assay used: immunoSEQ multiplex PCR; TCRdb lists only in-frame clones, some missing. In the table there are some 1,100,000 clones, roughly 74% of which are singletons. Sequenced sample: memory CD4+ T cells from PBMCs. Subset indicated: CD45RA-negative fraction. The receptors stem from a man younger than 35 in good health. Some clones in this sample may be carry-over from other donors' samples.

The V and J genes are TRBV15 and TRBJ2-5, with D perhaps being TRBD1 or TRBD2 (5 bases each). V was clipped by 0 bases and J by 4 bases, with 18 bases between them. Germline-derived CDR1 and CDR2 are LNHNV and YYDKDF (reference sequence). This CDR3 is 17 amino acids long. This chain's CDR3 is CATSRERRGGKGETQYF. DNA of the CDR3: TGTGCCACCAGCAGAGAGAGGCGTGGGGGTAAGGGAGAGACCCAGTACTTC.

In its sample, this clone was seen once. The V call is TRBV5-4, the J call TRBJ2-3, with a weak D call TRBD1 (5 bases). CDR3 length: 12 residues. V lost 5 bases to trimming and J lost 9 bases, with 13 bases between them. Germline-derived CDR1 and CDR2 are SGHNT and YYREEE (reference sequence). CDR3 bases: TGTGCCAGCAGTTACGGTCAGGGAACGCAGTATTTT. Its translation: CASSYGQGTQYF.

The chain uses TRBV4-1 and TRBJ1-2, with 9 bases matching TRBD1. Losses at the gene ends were 4 bases for V and 2 bases for J; bases not matched to a gene: 5. Germline V gives CDR1 MGHRA, CDR2 YSYEKL. The CDR3 is 15 amino acids. The CDR3 loop reads CASSPTGGINYGYTF. In DNA, the CDR3 is TGCGCCAGCAGCCCAACAGGGGGCATCAACTATGGCTACACCTTC.

This chain's CDR3 is CASSFFAEQYF. The CDR3 DNA is TGTGCCAGCAGTTTCTTTGCGGAGCAGTACTTC. The chain recombines TRBV28 with TRBJ2-7; D is undetermined. This CDR3 comprises 11 residues. Trimming cost V 3 bases and J 7 bases, with 7 bases left between them. CDR1 and CDR2 from the germline V gene are MDHEN and SYDVKM.

The chain joins TRBV21-1 to TRBJ2-7; no DNA check was done on the table's D call, TRBD1. TRBV21-1 is shown as a pseudogene. The CDR3 is made up of 17 amino acids. CDR3 nucleotides: TGTGCCAGCAGCAAGCACTACAGACAGGGGAATAGGAACGAGCAGTACTTC. This translates into CASSKHYRQGNRNEQYF.

This clone showed up just a few times. The genes are TRBV2 and TRBJ1-2, with a possible D match to TRBD1 (6 bases). The CDR3 sequence is 13 residues long. The V end lost 4 bases, the J end lost 6 bases, and 12 bases lay between the germline ends. The germline gives CDR1 SNHLY, CDR2 FYNNEI. DNA for the CDR3: TGTGCCAGCAGTGCCAACAGGGCGGATGGCTACACCTTC. Protein sequence: CASSANRADGYTF.

The chain uses TRBV27 and TRBJ2-7, with D possibly being TRBD2 (5 bases). This CDR3 spans 13 amino acids. Trimming took 1 base from V and 6 from J, leaving 10 bases between them. CDR1 and CDR2 from the germline V gene are MNHEY and SMNVEV (reference sequence). CDR3 bases: TGTGCCAGCAGTTTATACGGTGAGGGCGAGCAGTACTTC. Its protein is CASSLYGEGEQYF.

This clone was observed a handful of times. Additional DNA sequences in this sample encode the identical CDR3. The chain's CDR3 is CASSLSRGQDTEAFF. The CDR3 DNA is TGTGCCAGCAGCTTGAGTAGGGGGCAGGACACTGAAGCTTTCTTT. V gene TRBV5-4 combines with J gene TRBJ1-1; 7 bases fit TRBD1. The V gene's germline CDR1 is SGHNT and CDR2 YYREEE (reference sequence). The CDR3 spans 15 residues. Losses at the gene ends were 1 base for V and 3 bases for J; bases not matched to a gene: 6.

V usage is TRBV28 and J usage is TRBJ1-4, with 7 bases aligning to TRBD1. CDR1 and CDR2 (germline): MDHEN, SYDVKM. This CDR3 is 17 amino acids long. V dropped 3 bases and J dropped 0; count of bases not matched to a gene: 7. The CDR3 is CASSLGNTGATNEKLFF. The CDR3 DNA follows: TGTGCCAGCAGTTTGGGGAATACAGGGGCAACTAATGAAAAACTGTTTTTT.

This clone was seen a handful of times. The chain links TRBV28 to TRBJ1-4; D remains ambiguous. Germline V gene sequence: CDR1 MDHEN, CDR2 SYDVKM. CDR3 size: 14 residues. V was trimmed by 1 base and J by 4 bases, leaving 7 bases between them. The CDR3 sequence: CASSLYSNNEKLFF. For the CDR3, the DNA is TGTGCCAGCAGTTTATACAGCAATAATGAAAAACTGTTTTTT.

V is TRBV6-5 and J is TRBJ1-5; D ambiguous. Trimming took off 5 bases at V and 6 bases at J, with 5 bases between the two ends. Per germline, CDR1 MNHEY and CDR2 SVGAGI. The CDR3 sequence is 11 residues long. CDR3 amino acids: CASSEVQPQHF. The CDR3 coding sequence is TGTGCCAGCAGTGAGGTTCAGCCCCAGCATTTT.

The rearrangement uses TRBV11-2 and TRBJ2-7; D is possibly TRBD1 or TRBD2 (6 bases each). The CDR3 extends over 13 amino acids. CDR1 is SGHAT and CDR2 is FQNNGV in the germline V gene. Trimming cost V 5 bases and J 6 bases, with 14 bases left between them. In nucleotides, the CDR3 is TGTGCCAGCAGCCCCCAAGGGGGAGGCGAGCAGTACTTC. As protein: CASSPQGGGEQYF.

The CDR3 protein is CASSLIVGASGTYEQYF. The CDR3 DNA follows: TGTGCCAGCAGTTTAATCGTAGGAGCTAGCGGCACCTACGAGCAGTACTTC. This rearrangement joins TRBV28 to TRBJ2-7; 7 positions agree with TRBD2. Germline lookup yields CDR1 MDHEN and CDR2 SYDVKM. The V segment lost 2 bases and the J segment 2 bases; nucleotides outside the gene matches: 12. This CDR3 contains 17 residues. The variable domain in full, completed from reference TRBV28 and TRBJ2-7, reads DVKVTQSSRYLVKRTGEKVFLECVQDMDHENMFWYRQDPGLGLRLIYFSYDVKMKEKGDIPEGYSVSREKKERFSLILESASTNQTSMYLCASSLIVGASGTYEQYFGPGTRLTVT.

The chain links TRBV2 to TRBJ2-3, with TRBD2 matching 11 bases. The V gene's germline CDR1 is SNHLY and CDR2 FYNNEI. The CDR3 covers 16 residues. The ends lost 8 bases at V and 3 bases at J; junction bases unmatched: 10. The DNA for the CDR3 is TGTGCCAGCGTGGGTTTACTAGCGGGAGAGACAGATACGCAGTATTTT. Its translation: CASVGLLAGETDTQYF.

V is TRBV7-2 and J is TRBJ1-2; the D gene is possibly TRBD1 (6 bases). Trimming stripped 0 bases from V and 4 bases from J, with 12 bases between. The length of the CDR3 is 15 residues. Germline V gives CDR1 SGHTA, CDR2 FQGNSA. CDR3: CASSLAPGTFYGYTF. CDR3 sequence (DNA): TGTGCCAGCAGCTTAGCGCCCGGGACATTCTATGGCTACACCTTC.

V usage is TRBV9 and J usage is TRBJ2-5; a possible D gene is TRBD2 (6 bases). The CDR3 has 13 amino acids. Trimming left V 5 bases short and J 5 bases short, with 13 bases between. Germline CDR1 reads SGDLS; CDR2 reads YYNGEE. Here the CDR3 reads CASSTSLGETQYF. DNA for the CDR3: TGTGCCAGCAGTACTAGCTTGGGGGAGACCCAGTACTTC.

V is TRBV7-2 and J is TRBJ2-3, with 9 bases aligning to TRBD2. J gave up 6 bases and V 5 bases, and 9 bases lay outside the gene matches. Looked up from germline, CDR1 is SGHTA and CDR2 is FQGNSA. CDR3 size: 15 residues. The CDR3 sequence is CASSPISGSGDTQYF. Written as DNA, the CDR3 is TGTGCCAGCAGCCCCATTAGCGGGAGTGGGGATACGCAGTATTTT. The full variable domain, completed using reference TRBV7-2 and TRBJ2-3, is GAGVSQSPSNKVTEKGKDVELRCDPISGHTALYWYRQSLGQGLEFLIYFQGNSAPDKSGLPSDRFSAERTGGSVSTLTIQRTQQEDSAVYLCASSPISGSGDTQYFGPGTRLTVL.

This chain uses TRBV4-1 with TRBJ1-2; D call uncertain. V was trimmed by 0 bases and J by 4 bases, leaving 9 bases between them. There are 14 residues in the CDR3. CDR1 is MGHRA and CDR2 is YSYEKL in the germline V gene. The CDR3 here is CASSQEGGGYGYTF. The CDR3 DNA sequence: TGCGCCAGCAGCCAAGAAGGAGGCGGCTATGGCTACACCTTC.

This sequence joins TRBV5-1 and TRBJ2-7; the match to TRBD2 covers 10 bases. The V gene end was trimmed by 4 bases and the J gene end by 4 bases; junction bases not matched to a gene: 8. CDR1 and CDR2 from the germline V gene are SGHRS and YFSETQ. The CDR3 sequence is 15 residues long. This CDR3 is CASSDSSGSMYEQYF. In DNA, the CDR3 is TGCGCCAGCAGCGACTCTAGCGGGAGTATGTACGAGCAGTACTTC.

This clone was counted between two and nine times. J is TRBJ2-1 and V is TRBV6-6, with 9 bases lining up with TRBD2. This CDR3 has 14 residues. With V trimmed by 2 bases and J by 7 bases, 3 bases remained unmatched. In germline, CDR1 is MNHNY, CDR2 SVGAGI (reference sequence). The CDR3 coding sequence is TGTGCCAGCAGTTACGGGACTAGCTCGAATGAGCAGTTCTTC. Protein: CASSYGTSSNEQFF.

This sequence joins TRBV25-1 and TRBJ2-2; D is unclear. Germline CDR1 reads MGHDK; CDR2 reads SYGVNS. The CDR3 runs 12 residues. The ends were cut back, 6 bases at V and 1 base at J, with 3 bases in the middle. The CDR3 bases are TGTGCCAGCAGGGTGAACACCGGGGAGCTGTTTTTT. Protein sequence: CASRVNTGELFF. The variable domain in full, with the rest retrieved from reference TRBV25-1 and TRBJ2-2, is EADIYQTPRYLVIGTGKKITLECSQTMGHDKMYWYQQDPGMELHLIHYSYGVNSTEKGDLSSESTVSRIRTEHFPLTLESARPSHTSQYLCASRVNTGELFFGEGSRLTVL.